This TCR beta chain was captured in a study of regulatory T cells in long-lasting Graves disease. Regarding the study as a whole: Accuracy may have suffered from the small sample size. Among the persistent patients, 2,500 to 3,000 public clonotypes were shared, more than the 950 to 1,000 shared among new patients.

The authors built TCR beta libraries using iRepertoire HTBI primers and Arm-PCR of CDR3 regions. A single record per CDR3 protein comes from TCRdb applying MiXCR to the multiplex PCR reads. The table shows roughly 500,000 distinct CDR3 sequences, with roughly 13% occurring only once. Time point defined: newly diagnosed GD, antithyroid drugs for less than 3 months. PBMC RNA served as the TCR library source. With 3 bases removed from V and 2 bases from J, the gap between germline ends came to 17 bases. From germline, CDR1 is LNHDA and CDR2 SQIVND (reference sequence). The CDR3 spans 17 residues. This clonotype has more than one count but fewer than ten. Its antigen is as yet unknown. Separately, the same data were catalogued under a study of T cells in Graves' hyperthyroidism and ophthalmopathy. That paper states: Hyperthyroidism patients were newly diagnosed, had disease duration under 2 months, and were aged 18 to 65 years.

The receptor's source is a man aged 25 to 40 with Graves disease. The genes are TRBV19 and TRBJ1-3, with D perhaps matching TRBD1 (6 bases). The material sequenced was peripheral blood mononuclear cells (PBMCs), taken at new diagnosis, from a patient treated with antithyroid drugs. The CDR3 spells CASSIPGAFNTGNTIYF. Written as DNA, the CDR3 is TGTGCCAGTAGTATCCCGGGGGCGTTTAATACTGGAAACACCATATATTTT.